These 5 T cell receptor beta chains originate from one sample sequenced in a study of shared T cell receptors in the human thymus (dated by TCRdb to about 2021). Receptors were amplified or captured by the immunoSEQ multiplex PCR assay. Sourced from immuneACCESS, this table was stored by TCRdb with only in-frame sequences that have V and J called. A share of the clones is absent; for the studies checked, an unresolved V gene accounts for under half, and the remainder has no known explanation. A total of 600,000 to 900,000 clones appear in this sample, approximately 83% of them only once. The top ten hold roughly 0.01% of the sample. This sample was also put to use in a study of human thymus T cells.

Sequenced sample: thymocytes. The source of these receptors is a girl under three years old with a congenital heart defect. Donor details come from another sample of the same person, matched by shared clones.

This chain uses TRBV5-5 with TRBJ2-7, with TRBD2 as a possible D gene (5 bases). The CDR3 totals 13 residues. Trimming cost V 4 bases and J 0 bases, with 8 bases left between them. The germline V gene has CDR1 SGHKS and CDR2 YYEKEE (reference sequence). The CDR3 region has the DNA TGTGCCAGCAGCCCACTAGGCTCCTACGAGCAGTACTTC. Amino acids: CASSPLGSYEQYF. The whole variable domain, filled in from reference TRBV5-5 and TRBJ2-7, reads DAGVTQSPTHLIKTRGQQVTLRCSPISGHKSVSWYQQVLGQGPQFIFQYYEKEERGRGNFPDRFSARQFPNYSSELNVNALLLGDSALYLCASSPLGSYEQYFGPGTRLTVT.

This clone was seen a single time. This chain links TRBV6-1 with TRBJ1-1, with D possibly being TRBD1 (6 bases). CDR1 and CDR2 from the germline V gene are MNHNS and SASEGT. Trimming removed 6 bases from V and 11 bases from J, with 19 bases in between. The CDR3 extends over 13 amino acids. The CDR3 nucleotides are TGTGCCAGCAGAACCCGGACGGGGACATCCGCTTTCTTT. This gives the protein CASRTRTGTSAFF.

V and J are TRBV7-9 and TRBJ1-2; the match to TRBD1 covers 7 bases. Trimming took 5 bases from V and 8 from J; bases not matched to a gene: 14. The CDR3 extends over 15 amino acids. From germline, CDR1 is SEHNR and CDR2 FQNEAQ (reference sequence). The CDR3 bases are TGTGCCAGCAGCCACCCGGACAGGATTTGGGAGGGCTACACCTTC. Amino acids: CASSHPDRIWEGYTF.

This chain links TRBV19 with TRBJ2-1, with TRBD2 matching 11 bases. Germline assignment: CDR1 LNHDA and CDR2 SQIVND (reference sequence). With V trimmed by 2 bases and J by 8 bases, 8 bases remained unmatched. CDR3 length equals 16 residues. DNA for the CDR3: TGTGCCAGTAGTATACGGGTAGCGGGGGGGTCCGATGAGCAGTTCTTC. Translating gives CASSIRVAGGSDEQFF.

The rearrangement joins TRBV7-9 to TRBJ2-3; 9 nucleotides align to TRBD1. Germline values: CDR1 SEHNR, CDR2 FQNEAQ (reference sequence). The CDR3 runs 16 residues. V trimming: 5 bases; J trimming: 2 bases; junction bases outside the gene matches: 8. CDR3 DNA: TGTGCCAGCAGCCACTCCTACAGGGGGCCCACAGATACGCAGTATTTT. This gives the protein CASSHSYRGPTDTQYF.